In its sample, the clone carrying this TCR beta chain was seen a few times. Each CDR3 protein gets one entry after TCRdb re-called the 5' RACE reads with MiXCR. The data hold about 240,000 distinct CDR3 sequences, with about 10% observed a single time. This entry belongs to a study of CD8 T cells in ankylosing spondylitis. V was cut by 10 bases and J by 0 bases, with 19 bases left in between. This CDR3 spans 17 amino acids. CDR1 and CDR2 from the germline V gene are SNHLY and FYNNEI. The sequence was collected from a male donor with ankylosing spondylitis or in good health (not recorded which). The sample consisted of blood, either unsorted or a sorted T cell fraction (not recorded which). V usage is TRBV2 and J usage is TRBJ2-6; D may be TRBD1 (7 bases). The chain's CDR3 is CATTGGTARSGANVLTF. The CDR3, as DNA: TGTGCCACTACTGGAGGGACAGCTCGCTCTGGGGCCAACGTCCTGACTTTC.